These 27 T cell receptor beta chains were sequenced from one sample in a study of blood T cell repertoires in COVID-19. Some clones are missing from TCRdb's copy, which holds only in-frame ones; the method was immunoSEQ multiplex PCR. The sample consists of over 85,000 clones, around 79% of them appearing once. The sequenced sample consisted of peripheral blood. The source is a human donor in a cohort sampled during active COVID-19.

The chain employs TRBV18 and TRBJ2-7; 12 bases agree with TRBD1. The J segment lost 4 bases and the V segment lost 3 bases, leaving 4 bases of the junction unmatched. Germline values: CDR1 KGHSH, CDR2 LQKENI. The CDR3 spans 15 residues. The chain's CDR3 is CASSPSGQGAYEQYF. CDR3 DNA sequence: TGTGCCAGCTCACCTTCGGGACAGGGGGCATACGAGCAGTACTTC.

The rearrangement links TRBV5-4 to TRBJ2-1; TRBD2 is a possible D gene (5 bases). CDR1 and CDR2 from the germline V gene are SGHNT and YYREEE (reference sequence). This CDR3 is built from 14 residues. V lost 2 bases to trimming and J lost 6 bases, with 12 bases between them. CDR3 residues: CASSFGLDFNEQFF. CDR3 in DNA: TGTGCCAGCAGCTTCGGATTGGACTTCAATGAGCAGTTCTTC. The full variable domain, with the rest looked up from reference TRBV5-4 and TRBJ2-1, is ETGVTQSPTHLIKTRGQQVTLRCSSQSGHNTVSWYQQALGQGPQFIFQYYREEENGRGNFPPRFSGLQFPNYSSELNVNALELDDSALYLCASSFGLDFNEQFFGPGTRLTVL.

V usage is TRBV7-9 and J usage is TRBJ2-5; 9 positions match TRBD2. The CDR3 has 16 residues. V shed 5 bases and J 4 bases; nucleotides not matched to a gene: 11. The germline gives CDR1 SEHNR, CDR2 FQNEAQ (reference sequence). CDR3 protein: CASSRGAGGVRETQYF. The CDR3 bases are TGTGCCAGCAGCCGGGGAGCGGGAGGTGTTCGAGAGACCCAGTACTTC.

This clone was seen only a few times. The V gene is TRBV19, the J gene TRBJ1-5; D call uncertain. Germline assignment: CDR1 LNHDA and CDR2 SQIVND (reference sequence). This CDR3 contains 13 residues. Deletions cut 4 bases from V and 4 bases from J, with 8 bases between. The CDR3 spells CASSRGWNQPQHF. The DNA for the CDR3 is TGTGCCAGTAGTAGAGGGTGGAATCAGCCCCAGCATTTT.

The genes are TRBV27 and TRBJ1-4; D not certain. This CDR3 has 15 amino acids. Germline loops: CDR1 MNHEY, CDR2 SMNVEV (reference sequence). The V and J ends lost 0 bases and 7 bases respectively, with 12 bases between them. The DNA for the CDR3 is TGTGCCAGCAGTTTATCCGGGTCCTACGGTGAAAAACTGTTTTTT. Residues: CASSLSGSYGEKLFF.

The genes are TRBV28 and TRBJ2-5; 7 positions agree with TRBD2. Germline values: CDR1 MDHEN, CDR2 SYDVKM. This CDR3 region has 12 residues. V was clipped by 7 bases and J by 6 bases; unmatched bases: 5. The CDR3: CASTAGGKTQYF. The CDR3 coding sequence is TGTGCCAGCACGGCCGGGGGGAAGACCCAGTACTTC. Using reference TRBV28 and TRBJ2-5 for the parts outside the CDR3, the full variable domain is DVKVTQSSRYLVKRTGEKVFLECVQDMDHENMFWYRQDPGLGLRLIYFSYDVKMKEKGDIPEGYSVSREKKERFSLILESASTNQTSMYLCASTAGGKTQYFGPGTRLLVL.

The CDR3 DNA follows: TGCGCCAGCAGCCCCGGGACTGACAATGAGCAGTTCTTC. Translating it yields CASSPGTDNEQFF. V and J are TRBV5-1 and TRBJ2-1, with D possibly TRBD2 on 6 matching bases. The germline V gene has CDR1 SGHRS and CDR2 YFSETQ. The CDR3 spans 13 residues. The V end was cut by 4 bases, the J end by 5 bases, with 10 bases between. Full variable domain (outside the CDR3, taken from reference TRBV5-1 and TRBJ2-1): KAGVTQTPRYLIKTRGQQVTLSCSPISGHRSVSWYQQTPGQGLQFLFEYFSETQRNKGNFPGRFSGRQFSNSRSEMNVSTLELGDSALYLCASSPGTDNEQFFGPGTRLTVL.

The gene calls are TRBV3-1 (or the pseudogene TRBV3-2) and TRBJ2-1, with a possible D match to TRBD2 (6 bases). This CDR3 contains 15 residues. CDR1 LGHDT and CDR2 YNNKEL come from the germline V gene (reference sequence). V was pared by 4 bases and J by 6 bases, with 16 bases between. This CDR3 is CASSLTGLGGNEQFF. Written as DNA, the CDR3 is TGTGCCAGCAGCCTGACGGGACTGGGCGGCAATGAGCAGTTCTTC.

This rearrangement joins TRBV6-1 to TRBJ1-1; tentatively, D is TRBD1 (5 bases). Per germline, CDR1 MNHNS and CDR2 SASEGT. The CDR3 length is 13 residues. V gave up 0 bases and J gave up 7 bases, with 9 bases separating them. CDR3 DNA: TGTGCCAGCAGTGAAGCGGGGGGGTTTGAAGCTTTCTTT. It codes for CASSEAGGFEAFF.

The chain is built from TRBV19 and TRBJ1-1; 7 nucleotides agree with TRBD1. This CDR3 is 13 amino acids long. CDR1 and CDR2 from the germline V gene are LNHDA and SQIVND (reference sequence). V dropped 8 bases and J dropped 3; count of bases not matched to a gene: 6. The CDR3 is CASRDSPYTEAFF. In DNA, the CDR3 is TGTGCCAGTCGGGACAGCCCCTACACTGAAGCTTTCTTT.

V usage is TRBV7-9 and J usage is TRBJ2-7; TRBD1 might be the D (6 bases). V shed 2 bases and J shed 2 bases, with 10 bases lying between them. Looked up from germline, CDR1 is SEHNR and CDR2 is FQNEAQ (reference sequence). This CDR3 contains 14 residues. The CDR3 nucleotides are TGTGCCAGCAGCTTATCGACAGGTACCTACGAGCAGTACTTC. It specifies CASSLSTGTYEQYF.

On this clone itself: Other DNA sequences in this specimen translate into the identical CDR3. The V and J genes are TRBV6-5 and TRBJ2-5, with TRBD2 identical over 9 bases. CDR1 MNHEY and CDR2 SVGAGI come from the germline V gene. The ends lost 1 base at V and 4 bases at J; junction bases unmatched: 4. The CDR3 runs to 15 residues. CDR3 sequence (DNA): TGTGCCAGCAGTTACTTGGCGGGAGGGAGAGAGACCCAGTACTTC. Its translation: CASSYLAGGRETQYF.

As DNA, the CDR3 is TGTGCCACCAGCAGAGGGGAGGGGACCTTGAACACCGGGGAGCTGTTTTTT. Protein product: CATSRGEGTLNTGELFF. The rearrangement joins TRBV15 to TRBJ2-2, with 7 bases aligning to TRBD2. J gave up 1 base and V 1 base, and 6 bases lay outside the gene matches. The germline CDR1 and CDR2 sequences are LNHNV and YYDKDF (reference sequence). The CDR3 consists of 17 residues.

This clone was picked up a small number of times. This chain joins TRBV2 and TRBJ1-6, with no clear D. This CDR3 has 11 amino acids. The V gene lost 8 bases and the J gene lost 7 bases, with 6 bases spanning the gap. Germline V CDR1 and CDR2: SNHLY, FYNNEI. This chain's CDR3 is CASRENSPLHF. In nucleotides, the CDR3 is TGTGCCAGCCGGGAGAATTCACCCCTCCACTTT.

This clone was observed a few times. This sequence joins TRBV4-1 and TRBJ2-7, with 9 bases aligning to TRBD1. Germline V gene data show CDR1 as MGHRA and CDR2 as YSYEKL. V shed 2 bases, J shed 4 bases, and the junction held 3 bases outside the gene matches. CDR3 size: 14 residues. The CDR3 DNA is TGCGCCAGCAGCCAACCTGGACAGGGGTACGAGCAGTACTTC. Its protein product is CASSQPGQGYEQYF.

The chain links TRBV3-1 (or the pseudogene TRBV3-2) to TRBJ2-1; 8 nucleotides agree with TRBD2. In germline, CDR1 is LGHDT, CDR2 YNNKEL (reference sequence). CDR3 length equals 15 residues. The ends lost 1 base at V and 4 bases at J; junction bases unmatched: 3. The CDR3 bases are TGTGCCAGCAGCCAAGGACTAGCGAGTTACAATGAGCAGTTCTTC. It specifies CASSQGLASYNEQFF.

The V and J genes are TRBV10-3 and TRBJ2-1; D remains ambiguous. From germline, CDR1 is ENHRY and CDR2 SYGVKD. The CDR3 extends over 15 amino acids. Trimming removed 2 bases at V and 0 bases at J, with 8 bases between. CDR3 DNA: TGTGCCATCAGTGAGGGGCTCGGCTCCTACAATGAGCAGTTCTTC. Protein sequence: CAISEGLGSYNEQFF.

The chain is built from TRBV19 and TRBJ2-7, with unresolved D. This CDR3 comprises 15 residues. Trimming pared 3 bases from V and 0 bases from J, leaving 12 bases between. From germline, CDR1 is LNHDA and CDR2 SQIVND (reference sequence). For the CDR3, the DNA is TGTGCCAGTAGTATGACGGATGCGGCCTCCTACGAGCAGTACTTC. This sequence encodes CASSMTDAASYEQYF.

V and J are TRBV14 and TRBJ2-1; the match to TRBD1 covers 9 bases. The CDR3 extends over 14 amino acids. Per the germline V gene, CDR1 is SGHDN and CDR2 is FVKESK. With V trimmed by 4 bases and J by 9 bases, 7 bases remained unmatched. The CDR3 loop is CASSRDRARSEQFF. The CDR3 nucleotides are TGTGCCAGCAGCCGGGACAGGGCGAGGTCTGAGCAGTTCTTC.

The J gene is TRBJ1-5, the V gene TRBV15, with 8 positions matching TRBD1. Germline lookup yields CDR1 LNHNV and CDR2 YYDKDF (reference sequence). The CDR3 is 15 residues long. V trimming: 6 bases; J trimming: 4 bases; junction bases outside the gene matches: 8. Here the CDR3 reads CATRNQDRANQPQHF. Written as DNA, the CDR3 is TGTGCCACCAGAAATCAGGACAGGGCGAATCAGCCCCAGCATTTT.

In this sample, this clone turned up once. CDR3 loop: CASSGGGNEQFF. DNA for the CDR3: TGTGCCAGCAGCGGGGGGGGGAATGAGCAGTTCTTC. The V and J genes are TRBV7-6 and TRBJ2-1; 7 bases fit TRBD2. This CDR3 has 12 residues. Germline CDR1 reads SGHVS; CDR2 reads FNYEAQ. Trimming took 5 bases from V and 7 from J; bases not matched to a gene: 2.

This sequence joins TRBV9 and TRBJ2-7, with a tentative D call TRBD1 (6 bases). Germline V gene lookup returns CDR1 SGDLS and CDR2 YYNGEE. The CDR3 is 14 residues long. V shed 4 bases and J shed 0 bases, with 11 bases lying between them. CDR3 sequence: CASSPQTGSYEQYF. DNA for the CDR3: TGTGCCAGCAGCCCCCAGACAGGCTCCTACGAGCAGTACTTC.

The V call is TRBV4-2, the J call TRBJ1-4; the match to TRBD1 covers 11 bases. Per the germline V gene, CDR1 is LGHNA and CDR2 is YNFKEQ. The CDR3 length is 17 residues. The V gene end was trimmed by 0 bases and the J gene end by 5 bases; junction bases not matched to a gene: 5. CDR3 loop: CASSQDPGQGDNEKLFF. The CDR3 DNA sequence: TGTGCCAGCAGCCAAGACCCGGGACAGGGGGACAATGAAAAACTGTTTTTT.

This chain links TRBV24-1 with TRBJ2-1, with TRBD1 identical over 9 bases. The CDR3 is 17 residues long. Per the germline V gene, CDR1 is KGHDR and CDR2 is SFDVKD. J gave up 6 bases and V 0 bases, and 8 bases lay outside the gene matches. CDR3 sequence: CATSDLGGDRVSNEQFF. CDR3 DNA sequence: TGTGCCACCAGTGATTTGGGAGGGGACAGGGTCAGCAATGAGCAGTTCTTC.

The genes are TRBV7-3 and TRBJ2-1; D ambiguous. The CDR3 is made up of 15 amino acids. Trimming removed 8 bases from V and 0 bases from J, with 14 bases in between. Per the germline V gene, CDR1 is SGHTA and CDR2 is FQGTGA. CDR3 region: CASGDRLSSYNEQFF. The CDR3 DNA follows: TGTGCCAGCGGAGACCGGTTGAGCTCCTACAATGAGCAGTTCTTC.

The chain recombines TRBV7-9 with TRBJ2-2; tentatively, D is TRBD1 (6 bases). Germline CDR1 reads SEHNR; CDR2 reads FQNEAQ (reference sequence). The CDR3 totals 17 residues. V lost 1 base and J lost 3, with 15 bases in between. CDR3 DNA: TGTGCCAGCAGCTTAGGATTGGGGGCGTCGGACACCGGGGAGCTGTTTTTT. This sequence encodes CASSLGLGASDTGELFF.

CDR3 region: CSALSPSGDAKNIQYF. CDR3 bases: TGCAGCGCCCTGTCTCCTAGCGGGGATGCCAAAAACATTCAGTACTTC. The genes are TRBV29-1 and TRBJ2-4, with 9 bases that match TRBD2. Germline CDR1 SQVTM, CDR2 ANQGSEA. The CDR3 is made up of 16 amino acids. V shed 7 bases, J shed 1 base, and the junction held 11 bases outside the gene matches.